The clone carrying this T cell receptor (beta chain) was observed once. This sample is drawn from a study of control samples from healthy donors and cancer patients. TCRdb's table, derived via immunoSEQ multiplex PCR, lists solely in-frame clones and lacks some. The profile shows about 170,000 clones, about nine tenths of them singletons. This CDR3 has 13 amino acids. From germline, CDR1 is GTSNPN and CDR2 SVGIG (reference sequence). Trimming cost V 4 bases and J 0 bases; bases outside gene matches: 3. The sequenced material came from blood. The rearrangement uses TRBV30 and TRBJ2-7, with 7 bases matching TRBD2. The TCR comes from a woman aged 30 to 39 in good health. In nucleotides, the CDR3 is TGTGCCTGGACTAGCGGAATCTCCTACGAGCAGTACTTC. Residues: CAWTSGISYEQYF.